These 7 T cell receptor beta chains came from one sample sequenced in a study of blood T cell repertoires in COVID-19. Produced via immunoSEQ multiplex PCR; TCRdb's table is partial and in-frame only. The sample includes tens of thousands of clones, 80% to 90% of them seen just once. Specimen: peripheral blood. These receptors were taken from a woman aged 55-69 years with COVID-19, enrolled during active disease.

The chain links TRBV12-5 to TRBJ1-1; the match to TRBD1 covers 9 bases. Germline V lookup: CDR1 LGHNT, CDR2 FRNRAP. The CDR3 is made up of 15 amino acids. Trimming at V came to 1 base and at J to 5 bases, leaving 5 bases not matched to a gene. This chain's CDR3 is CASGLAGTGWTEAFF. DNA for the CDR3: TGTGCTAGTGGTTTGGCCGGGACAGGGTGGACTGAAGCTTTCTTT.

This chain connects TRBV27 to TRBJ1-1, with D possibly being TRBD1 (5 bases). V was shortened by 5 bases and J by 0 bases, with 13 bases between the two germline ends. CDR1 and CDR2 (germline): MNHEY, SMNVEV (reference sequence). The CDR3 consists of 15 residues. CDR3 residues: CASSPRGVVNTEAFF. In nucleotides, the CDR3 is TGTGCCAGCAGTCCCCGGGGGGTCGTGAACACTGAAGCTTTCTTT.

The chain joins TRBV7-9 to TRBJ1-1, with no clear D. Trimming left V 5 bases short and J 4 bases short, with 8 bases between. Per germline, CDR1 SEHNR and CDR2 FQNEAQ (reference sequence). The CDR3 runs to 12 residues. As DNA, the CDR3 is TGTGCCAGCAGCGATCGGTTCACTGAAGCTTTCTTT. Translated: CASSDRFTEAFF.

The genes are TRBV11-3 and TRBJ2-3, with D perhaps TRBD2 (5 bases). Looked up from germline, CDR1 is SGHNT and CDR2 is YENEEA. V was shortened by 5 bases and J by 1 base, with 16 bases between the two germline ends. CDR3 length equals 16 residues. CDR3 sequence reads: CASSRRWGAGTDTQYF. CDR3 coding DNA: TGTGCCAGCAGCAGAAGGTGGGGAGCAGGCACAGATACGCAGTATTTT.

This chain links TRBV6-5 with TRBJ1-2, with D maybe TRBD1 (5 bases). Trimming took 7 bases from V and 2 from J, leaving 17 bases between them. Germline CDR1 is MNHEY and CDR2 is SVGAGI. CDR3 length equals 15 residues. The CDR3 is CASTSTGVGNYGYTF. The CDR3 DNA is TGTGCCAGCACCTCGACGGGGGTAGGAAACTATGGCTACACCTTC.

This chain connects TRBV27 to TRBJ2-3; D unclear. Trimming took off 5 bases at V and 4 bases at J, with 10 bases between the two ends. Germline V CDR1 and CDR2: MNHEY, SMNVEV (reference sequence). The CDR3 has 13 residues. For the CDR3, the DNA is TGTGCCAGCAGTCTTTTTCCCGCAGATACGCAGTATTTT. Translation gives CASSLFPADTQYF.

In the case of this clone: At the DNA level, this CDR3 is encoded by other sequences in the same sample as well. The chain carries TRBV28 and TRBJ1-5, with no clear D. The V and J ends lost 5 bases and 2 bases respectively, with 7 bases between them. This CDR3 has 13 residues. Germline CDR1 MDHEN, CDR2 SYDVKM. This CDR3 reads CASSPPGNQPQHF. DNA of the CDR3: TGTGCCAGCAGTCCCCCCGGCAATCAGCCCCAGCATTTT.